These 13 T cell receptor beta chains originate from one sample sequenced in a study of cytomegalovirus exposure and HLA in healthy donors. In the PCR, 60 Vbeta and 13 Jbeta primers were used. This table comes from immunoSEQ multiplex PCR, and its TCRdb copy is limited to in-frame clones, with some not included. The repertoire holds 100,000 to 150,000 clones, with about 80% as singletons. Sequenced material: PBMCs. The receptors derive from a man aged 25 to 45 in good health and CMV-seropositive.

With regard to this clone: Mismatch with germline at one junction end may stem from a read error. The chain combines TRBV10-3 with TRBJ1-2, with 7 bases identical to TRBD1. Germline values: CDR1 ENHRY, CDR2 SYGVKD. This CDR3 is built from 11 residues. The CDR3 spells CAISEGSRGSF. CDR3 sequence (DNA): TGTGCCATCAGTGAAGGGTCCAGGGGGAGCTTC.

The chain is built from TRBV7-2 and TRBJ2-1; 7 bases align to TRBD1. Per germline, CDR1 SGHTA and CDR2 FQGNSA. Trimming removed 1 base from V and 8 bases from J; junction bases left unmatched: 8. This CDR3 has 15 amino acids. This chain's CDR3 is CASSLDGRGQDEQFF. DNA for the CDR3: TGTGCCAGCAGCTTAGATGGTAGGGGGCAGGATGAGCAGTTCTTC.

This chain links TRBV18 with TRBJ1-5, with D possibly matching TRBD1 (5 bases). Germline V gene data show CDR1 as KGHSH and CDR2 as LQKENI. Trimming removed 1 base from V and 6 bases from J, with 10 bases in between. The CDR3 consists of 14 residues. The CDR3 DNA reads TGTGCCAGCTCACCACGAGCAGGGCTTCAGCCCCAGCATTTT. This encodes CASSPRAGLQPQHF. Full variable domain (remainder filled in from reference TRBV18 and TRBJ1-5): NAGVMQNPRHLVRRRGQEARLRCSPMKGHSHVYWYRQLPEEGLKFMVYLQKENIIDESGMPKERFSAEFPKEGPSILRIQQVVRGDSAAYFCASSPRAGLQPQHFGDGTRLSIL.

V usage is TRBV18 and J usage is TRBJ1-1; 7 nucleotides match TRBD1. The CDR3 runs to 15 residues. CDR1 is KGHSH, CDR2 LQKENI, per germline. The junction had 6 bases not matched to a gene; V was cut back by 3 bases and J by 2 bases. CDR3 in DNA: TGTGCCAGCTCACCGATCCGGGACAGAAACACTGAAGCTTTCTTT. Translated: CASSPIRDRNTEAFF.

The sample holds a few counts of this clone. This chain connects TRBV6-1 to TRBJ1-2; D unclear. Trimming removed 5 bases at V and 0 bases at J, with 13 bases between. The CDR3 extends over 15 amino acids. Germline V gives CDR1 MNHNS, CDR2 SASEGT. The CDR3 reads CASSLEFSPNYGYTF. The CDR3 bases are TGTGCCAGCAGTCTCGAGTTTTCCCCTAACTATGGCTACACCTTC.

The chain joins TRBV12-5 to TRBJ1-2; D remains unclear. Trimming removed 4 bases at V and 5 bases at J, with 32 bases between. The CDR3 runs 20 residues. Germline-derived CDR1 and CDR2 are LGHNT and FRNRAP. Here the CDR3 DNA reads TGTGCTAGTGGTTCTGATTCGGAGGCTCGTCTTCCCTTCCGATATTATGGCTACACCTTC. Translating gives CASGSDSEARLPFRYYGYTF.

This chain uses TRBV6-5 with TRBJ2-5; a possible D gene is TRBD1 (6 bases). The germline V and J ends were trimmed by 7 bases and 4 bases, with 16 bases remaining between them. Germline CDR1 reads MNHEY; CDR2 reads SVGAGI. The CDR3 covers 14 residues. The CDR3 here is CASKGHQGTETQYF. For the CDR3, the DNA is TGTGCCAGCAAGGGTCATCAGGGGACAGAGACCCAGTACTTC.

This chain connects TRBV6-1 to TRBJ1-6; D is perhaps TRBD1 (6 bases). With 11 bases removed from V and 8 bases from J, the gap between germline ends came to 19 bases. The CDR3 spans 14 residues. CDR1 MNHNS and CDR2 SASEGT come from the germline V gene. CDR3 loop: CACLSAGAHSPLHF. CDR3 nucleotide sequence: TGTGCCTGCCTGTCCGCAGGGGCTCATTCACCCCTCCACTTT.

The chain recombines TRBV7-6 with TRBJ1-1; 7 nucleotides agree with TRBD1. Trimming removed 2 bases from V and 5 bases from J; junction bases left unmatched: 5. Looked up from germline, CDR1 is SGHVS and CDR2 is FNYEAQ. The CDR3 length is 14 residues. This chain's CDR3 is CASSLRGLGTEAFF. As DNA, the CDR3 is TGTGCCAGCAGCTTAAGGGGGCTGGGGACTGAAGCTTTCTTT.

The V and J genes are TRBV28 and TRBJ1-2; 7 nucleotides align to TRBD1. V lost 3 bases to trimming and J lost 8 bases; unmatched junction nucleotides: 12. The CDR3 spans 15 residues. Germline V gene sequence: CDR1 MDHEN, CDR2 SYDVKM. The CDR3 bases are TGTGCCAGCAGTTTGAATCTTGGGACAGCCCTCGGCTACACCTTC. The encoded protein is CASSLNLGTALGYTF.

Comments on this clone: The junction departs from germline at one end; a sequencing error may be responsible. The chain is built from TRBV2 and TRBJ1-2, with 7 nucleotides matching TRBD1. The CDR3 is made up of 12 amino acids. Germline-derived CDR1 and CDR2 are SNHLY and FYNNEI. The CDR3 DNA follows: TGTGCCAGCAGCATAGAGGCAGGGGGACTTCGATTC. Residues: CASSIEAGGLRF.

This chain links TRBV4-2 with TRBJ1-2; D is ambiguous. Trimming took 0 bases from V and 5 from J, leaving 16 bases between them. The CDR3 spans 16 residues. Germline V lookup: CDR1 LGHNA, CDR2 YNFKEQ. The DNA for the CDR3 is TGTGCCAGCAGCCAAGAAGTCGGTGTAGAGAATTATGGCTACACCTTC. Its protein product is CASSQEVGVENYGYTF.

CDR3 in DNA: TGCGCCAGCAGCTTGGCCGGAGGACAGCCCCAGCATTTT. It codes for CASSLAGGQPQHF. The J gene is TRBJ1-5, the V gene TRBV5-1, with D unclear. The V gene lost 0 bases and the J gene lost 7 bases, with 8 bases spanning the gap. This CDR3 is built from 13 residues. Germline CDR1 is SGHRS and CDR2 is YFSETQ.